The entry that follows covers one T cell receptor (beta chain) sequence. Trimming shortened V by 5 bases and J by 5 bases, and 15 bases separated the two germline ends. CDR3 length equals 14 residues. Germline values: CDR1 PRHDT, CDR2 FYEKMQ (reference sequence). Repertoires were generated with immunoSEQ multiplex PCR, while TCRdb's copy carries only in-frame clones and drops some. The sample has under 100,000 clones; 90% are singletons. This entry comes from a study of OX40 agonist ivuxolimab in advanced cancers. The receptor was derived from an adult with an advanced solid tumor such as melanoma, head and neck, liver or kidney cancer. The chain links TRBV13 to TRBJ1-2; tentatively, D is TRBD1 (6 bases). The specimen comprised CD4+ or CD8+ T cells sorted from blood, sampled in a trial of the OX40 agonist ivuxolimab. The CDR3 region is CASSPSGGAYGYTF. CDR3 DNA: TGTGCCAGCAGCCCCTCGGGGGGCGCATATGGCTACACCTTC. The whole variable domain, filled in from reference TRBV13 and TRBJ1-2, reads AAGVIQSPRHLIKEKRETATLKCYPIPRHDTVYWYQQGPGQDPQFLISFYEKMQSDKGSIPDRFSAQQFSDYHSELNMSSLELGDSALYFCASSPSGGAYGYTFGSGTRLTVV.